This T cell receptor (beta chain) originates from a study of early T cells in non-severe SARS-CoV-2 infection. Across the whole study: Investigators sequenced bulk RNA drawn from unsorted whole blood, and chains remained unpaired.

The TCR library protocol was used to attach unique molecular identifiers. These identifiers were attached to individual cDNA molecules. One entry per CDR3 protein, called by TCRdb with MiXCR from the 5' RACE reads. The repertoire consists of approximately 85,000 distinct CDR3 sequences, with roughly an eighth occurring once and the leading ten covering approximately 7%. The CDR3 consists of 15 residues. Trimming cost V 3 bases and J 6 bases, with 17 bases left between them. Germline V gene data show CDR1 as KGHSH and CDR2 as LQKENI. The sequence was obtained from an adult who was a healthcare worker with PCR-confirmed SARS-CoV-2 infection or an uninfected control (not recorded which). The sequenced sample was whole blood. The J gene is TRBJ1-1, the V gene TRBV18; D is unclear. In nucleotides, the CDR3 is TGTGCCAGCTCACCCCGAGGGTCGGGGAGCGCTGAAGCTTTCTTT. Protein: CASSPRGSGSAEAFF.